This T cell receptor beta chain originates from a study of human T cells and chemical hapten exposure. Each cDNA molecule in the library carried unique molecular identifiers. TCRdb itself ran the RACE reads through MiXCR, one entry per CDR3 protein. The sample includes approximately 90,000 distinct CDR3 sequences, about 10% of them seen just once. V lost 0 bases and J 4 bases, leaving 15 bases between the germline ends. The CDR3 consists of 16 residues. The germline CDR1 and CDR2 sequences are LNHNV and YYDKDF (reference sequence). Time point noted: patch test 1, 2 weeks after DPC sensitization. Treatment meaning: therapeutic diphenylcyclopropenone sensitization with weekly scalp DPC. Notes on this clonotype: What it binds is unknown.

Findings and limits, study-wide: TCRs exceeding 1 in 1000 frequency stayed unchanged with DPC sensitization. Among expanded TCRs, significantly more large CDR3 similarity clusters formed than among controls.

The chain has TRBV15 and TRBJ1-1; D ambiguous. The sample consisted of whole blood, taken in connection with sensitization to the hapten diphenylcyclopropenone (DPC). This clonotype originated in a man in his forties with alopecia areata. Some clones in this sample may be carry-over from other donors' samples. The CDR3 is CATSRDRASGGTEAFF. CDR3 nucleotides: TGTGCCACCAGCAGAGATCGGGCCTCAGGCGGCACTGAAGCTTTCTTT. Full variable domain (missing parts from reference TRBV15 and TRBJ1-1): DAMVIQNPRYQVTQFGKPVTLSCSQTLNHNVMYWYQQKSSQAPKLLFHYYDKDFNNEADTPDNFQSRRPNTSFCFLDIRSPGLGDTAMYLCATSRDRASGGTEAFFGQGTRLTVV.